Detailed here is one T cell receptor beta chain. The length of the CDR3 is 14 residues. V lost 3 bases, J lost 5 bases, and 5 bases stayed unmatched. Germline assignment: CDR1 MDHEN and CDR2 SYDVKM. The data were obtained in a study of blood T cell repertoires in COVID-19. TCRdb's table, derived via immunoSEQ multiplex PCR, lists solely in-frame clones and lacks some. The repertoire consists of a few hundred thousand clones, with over 75% occurring once and the leading ten covering 1%. The receptor comes from a man between 18 and 35 years old who had recovered from COVID-19. The rearrangement links TRBV28 to TRBJ2-7, with TRBD1 matching 9 bases. Sample: PBMCs or T cells enriched from blood (not recorded which). CDR3 DNA: TGTGCCAGCAGTTTTGTGGACAGGGGCCACGAGCAGTACTTC. This codes for CASSFVDRGHEQYF.